Here is one T cell receptor beta chain with its context. There are 14 residues in the CDR3. The V gene end was trimmed by 4 bases and the J gene end by 2 bases; junction bases not matched to a gene: 5. Per germline, CDR1 GTSNPN and CDR2 SVGIG (reference sequence). This sample was included in a study of blood T cells in healthy people across ages. Through a sample-barcoded 5' primer and a J-beta primer mix, a second PCR was run for roughly 7 to 11 cycles. Via MiXCR, TCRdb re-called the 5' RACE reads, giving one row per CDR3 protein. The top ten clones hold roughly 19% of a sample with 700,000 to 1,000,000 distinct CDR3 sequences, around 45% of them seen once.

The sequenced sample was blood. The chain is built from TRBV30 and TRBJ2-5; 9 nucleotides match TRBD2. This TCR was recovered from a man in his 60s in good health. This CDR3 is CAWTSGALQETQYF. The CDR3 DNA is TGTGCCTGGACTAGCGGGGCCCTACAAGAGACCCAGTACTTC.